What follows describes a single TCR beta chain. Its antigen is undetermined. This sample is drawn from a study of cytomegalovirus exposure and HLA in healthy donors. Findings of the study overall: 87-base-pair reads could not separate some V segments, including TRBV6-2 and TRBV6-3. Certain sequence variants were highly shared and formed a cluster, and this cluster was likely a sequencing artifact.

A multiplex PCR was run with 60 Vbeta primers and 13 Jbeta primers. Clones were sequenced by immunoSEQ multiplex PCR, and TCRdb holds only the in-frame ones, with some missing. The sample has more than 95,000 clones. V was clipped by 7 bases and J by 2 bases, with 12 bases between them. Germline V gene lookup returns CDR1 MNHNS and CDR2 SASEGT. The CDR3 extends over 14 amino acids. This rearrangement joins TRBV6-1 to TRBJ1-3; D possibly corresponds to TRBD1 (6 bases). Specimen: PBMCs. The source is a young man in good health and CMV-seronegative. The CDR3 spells CASTPGTTGNTIYF. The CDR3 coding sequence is TGTGCCAGCACCCCAGGGACAACTGGAAACACCATATATTTT.